One sample yielded the 2 T cell receptor beta chains listed below, sequenced in a study of CD8 T cells in Susac syndrome. A quantity of roughly 0.5 to 1 ug RNA underwent reverse transcription using random hexamers. TCRdb re-derived calls from the immunoSEQ multiplex PCR reads in MiXCR, one entry per CDR3 protein. The sample has about 280,000 distinct CDR3 sequences, 85% seen once. The sequencing input was CD8+ T cells from PBMCs. The receptors stem from a human donor with multiple sclerosis.

V usage is TRBV7-8 and J usage is TRBJ2-2, with 12 bases fitting TRBD1. The CDR3 is 16 amino acids. Germline CDR1 and CDR2: SGHVS and FQNEAQ. Losses at the gene ends were 8 bases for V and 6 bases for J; bases not matched to a gene: 10. This CDR3 reads CASRIPGQGASGELFF. CDR3 nucleotide sequence: TGTGCCAGCCGAATTCCGGGACAGGGGGCATCCGGGGAGCTGTTTTTT.

This clonotype was detected once. The chain employs TRBV11-1 and TRBJ2-4, with D perhaps matching TRBD2 (6 bases). The CDR3 covers 15 residues. Germline V CDR1 and CDR2: SGHAT, FQDESV (reference sequence). Between the trimmed V and J ends, which lost 1 base and 6 bases, there was a span of 13 bases. The CDR3 DNA is TGTGCCAGCAGCTTAGTCGCCGGGAGTGGAAACATTCAGTACTTC. It codes for CASSLVAGSGNIQYF.